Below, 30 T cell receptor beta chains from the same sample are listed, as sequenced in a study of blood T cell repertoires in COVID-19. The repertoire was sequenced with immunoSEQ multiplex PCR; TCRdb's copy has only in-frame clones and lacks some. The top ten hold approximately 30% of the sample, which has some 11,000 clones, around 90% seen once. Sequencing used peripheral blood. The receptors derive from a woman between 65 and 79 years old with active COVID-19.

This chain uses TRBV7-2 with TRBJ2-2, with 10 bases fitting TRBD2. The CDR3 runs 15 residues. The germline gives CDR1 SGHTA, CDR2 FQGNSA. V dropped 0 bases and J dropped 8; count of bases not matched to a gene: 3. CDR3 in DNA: TGTGCCAGCAGCTTAGCGGCTAGCGGGAGAGGGGAGCTGTTTTTT. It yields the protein CASSLAASGRGELFF.

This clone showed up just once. In DNA, the CDR3 is TGTGCCAGCAGTTACTCGGCACTAGCGGGATTCGAGCAGTACTTC. Translated, it gives CASSYSALAGFEQYF. The chain is built from TRBV6-5 and TRBJ2-7; 10 nucleotides match TRBD2. Germline V gives CDR1 MNHEY, CDR2 SVGAGI. The CDR3 consists of 15 residues. J gave up 6 bases and V 0 bases, and 5 bases lay outside the gene matches.

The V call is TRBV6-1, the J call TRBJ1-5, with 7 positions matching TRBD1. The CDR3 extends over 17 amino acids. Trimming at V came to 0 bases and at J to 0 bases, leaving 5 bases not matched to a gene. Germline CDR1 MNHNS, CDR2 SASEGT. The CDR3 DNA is TGTGCCAGCAGTGAAGCGACACAGGGGACTAGCAATCAGCCCCAGCATTTT. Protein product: CASSEATQGTSNQPQHF.

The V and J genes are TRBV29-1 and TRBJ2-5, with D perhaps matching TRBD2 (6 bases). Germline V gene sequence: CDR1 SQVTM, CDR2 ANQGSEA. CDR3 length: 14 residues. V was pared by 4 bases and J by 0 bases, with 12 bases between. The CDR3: CSVGDWLYQETQYF. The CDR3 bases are TGCAGCGTTGGGGACTGGCTATACCAAGAGACCCAGTACTTC.

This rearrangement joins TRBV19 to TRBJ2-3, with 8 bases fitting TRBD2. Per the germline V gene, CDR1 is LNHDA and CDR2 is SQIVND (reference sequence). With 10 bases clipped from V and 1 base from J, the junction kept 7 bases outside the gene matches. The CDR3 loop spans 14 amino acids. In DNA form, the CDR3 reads TGTGCCACCAGCGGGACTAGGGGCACAGATACGCAGTATTTT. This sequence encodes CATSGTRGTDTQYF.

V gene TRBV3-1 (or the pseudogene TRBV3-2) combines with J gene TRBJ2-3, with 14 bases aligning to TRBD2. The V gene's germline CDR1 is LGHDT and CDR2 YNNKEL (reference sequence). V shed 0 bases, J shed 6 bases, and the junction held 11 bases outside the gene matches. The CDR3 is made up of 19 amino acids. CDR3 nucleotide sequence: TGTGCCAGCAGCCAAGATCTTTCAAGACTAGCGGGAGGGCTGGATACGCAGTATTTT. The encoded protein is CASSQDLSRLAGGLDTQYF.

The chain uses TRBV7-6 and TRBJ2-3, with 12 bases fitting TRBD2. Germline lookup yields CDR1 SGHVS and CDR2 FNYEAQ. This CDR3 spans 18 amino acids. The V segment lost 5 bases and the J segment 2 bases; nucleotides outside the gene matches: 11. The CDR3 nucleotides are TGTGCCAGCAGCCAGGGGCTGACTAGCGGGAGTCCCACAGATACGCAGTATTTT. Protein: CASSQGLTSGSPTDTQYF.

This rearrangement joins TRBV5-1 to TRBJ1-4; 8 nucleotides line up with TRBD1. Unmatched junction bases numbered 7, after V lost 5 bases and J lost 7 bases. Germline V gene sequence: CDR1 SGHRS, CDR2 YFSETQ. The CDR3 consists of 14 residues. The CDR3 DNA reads TGCGCCAGCAGATCGGACAGGGCATCTGAAAAACTGTTTTTT. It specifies CASRSDRASEKLFF. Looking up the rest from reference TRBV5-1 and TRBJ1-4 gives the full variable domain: KAGVTQTPRYLIKTRGQQVTLSCSPISGHRSVSWYQQTPGQGLQFLFEYFSETQRNKGNFPGRFSGRQFSNSRSEMNVSTLELGDSALYLCASRSDRASEKLFFGSGTQLSVL.

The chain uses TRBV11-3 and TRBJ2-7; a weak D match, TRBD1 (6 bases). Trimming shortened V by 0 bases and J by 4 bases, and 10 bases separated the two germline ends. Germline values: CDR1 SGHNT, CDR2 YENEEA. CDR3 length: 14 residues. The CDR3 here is CASSLEPQGYEQYF. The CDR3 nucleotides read TGTGCCAGCAGCTTAGAACCCCAGGGGTACGAGCAGTACTTC.

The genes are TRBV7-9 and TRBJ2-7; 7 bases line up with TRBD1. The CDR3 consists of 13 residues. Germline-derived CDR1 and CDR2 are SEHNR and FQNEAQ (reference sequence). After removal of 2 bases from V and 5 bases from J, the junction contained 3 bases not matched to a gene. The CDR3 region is CASSLTGQDEQYF. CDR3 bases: TGTGCCAGCAGCTTAACCGGACAGGACGAGCAGTACTTC. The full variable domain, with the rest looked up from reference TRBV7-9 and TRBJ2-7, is DTGVSQNPRHKITKRGQNVTFRCDPISEHNRLYWYRQTLGQGPEFLTYFQNEAQLEKSRLLSDRFSAERPKGSFSTLEIQRTEQGDSAMYLCASSLTGQDEQYFGPGTRLTVT.

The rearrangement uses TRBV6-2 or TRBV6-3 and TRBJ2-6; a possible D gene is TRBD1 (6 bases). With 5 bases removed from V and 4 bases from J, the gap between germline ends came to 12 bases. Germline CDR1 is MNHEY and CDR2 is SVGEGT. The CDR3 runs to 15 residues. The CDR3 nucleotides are TGTGCCAGCAGTCAACAGGGCTCCGGGGCCAACGTCCTGACTTTC. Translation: CASSQQGSGANVLTF.

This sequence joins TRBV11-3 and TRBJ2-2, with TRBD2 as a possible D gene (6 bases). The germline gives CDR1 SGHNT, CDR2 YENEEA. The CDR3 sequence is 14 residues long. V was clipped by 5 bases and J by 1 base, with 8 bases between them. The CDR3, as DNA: TGTGCCAGCAGCCCCGGGGGGAACACCGGGGAGCTGTTTTTT. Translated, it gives CASSPGGNTGELFF. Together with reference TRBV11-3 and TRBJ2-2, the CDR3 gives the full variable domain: EAGVVQSPRYKIIEKKQPVAFWCNPISGHNTLYWYLQNLGQGPELLIRYENEEAVDDSQLPKDRFSAERLKGVDSTLKIQPAELGDSAVYLCASSPGGNTGELFFGEGSRLTVL.

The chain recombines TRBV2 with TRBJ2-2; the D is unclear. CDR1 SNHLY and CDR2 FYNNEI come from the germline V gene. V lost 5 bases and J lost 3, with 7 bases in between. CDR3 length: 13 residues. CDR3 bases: TGTGCCAGCAGTTTGACTCACACCGGGGAGCTGTTTTTT. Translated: CASSLTHTGELFF.

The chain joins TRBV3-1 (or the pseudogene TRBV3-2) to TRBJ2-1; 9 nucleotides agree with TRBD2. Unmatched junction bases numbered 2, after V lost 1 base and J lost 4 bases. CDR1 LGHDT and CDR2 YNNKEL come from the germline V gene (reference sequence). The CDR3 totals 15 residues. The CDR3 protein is CASSQGTSVYNEQFF. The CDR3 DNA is TGTGCCAGCAGCCAAGGGACTAGCGTATACAATGAGCAGTTCTTC.

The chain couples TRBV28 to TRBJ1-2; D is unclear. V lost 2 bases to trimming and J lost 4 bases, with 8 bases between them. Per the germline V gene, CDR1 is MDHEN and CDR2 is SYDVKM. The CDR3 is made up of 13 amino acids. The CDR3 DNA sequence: TGTGCCAGCAGTTTACCTAGGAGCTATGGCTACACCTTC. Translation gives CASSLPRSYGYTF.

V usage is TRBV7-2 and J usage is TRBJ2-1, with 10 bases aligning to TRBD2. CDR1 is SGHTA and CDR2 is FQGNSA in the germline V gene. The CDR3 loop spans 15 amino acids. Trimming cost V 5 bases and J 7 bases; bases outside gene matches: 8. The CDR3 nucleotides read TGTGCCAGCAGCCTGGCTAGCGGGAGTCATAATGAGCAGTTCTTC. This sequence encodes CASSLASGSHNEQFF.

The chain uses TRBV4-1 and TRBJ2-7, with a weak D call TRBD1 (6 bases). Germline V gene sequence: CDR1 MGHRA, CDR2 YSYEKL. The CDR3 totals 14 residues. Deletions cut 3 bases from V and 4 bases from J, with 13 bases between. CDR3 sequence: CASSHPDRPYEQYF. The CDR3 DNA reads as TGCGCCAGCAGCCACCCGGACAGACCTTACGAGCAGTACTTC.

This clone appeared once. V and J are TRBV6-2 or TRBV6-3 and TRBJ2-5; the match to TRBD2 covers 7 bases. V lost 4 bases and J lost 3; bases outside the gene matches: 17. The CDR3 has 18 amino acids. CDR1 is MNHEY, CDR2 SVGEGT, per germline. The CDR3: CASSSDGVPWTSEETQYF. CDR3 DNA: TGTGCCAGCAGTTCCGACGGTGTCCCGTGGACTAGTGAAGAGACCCAGTACTTC.

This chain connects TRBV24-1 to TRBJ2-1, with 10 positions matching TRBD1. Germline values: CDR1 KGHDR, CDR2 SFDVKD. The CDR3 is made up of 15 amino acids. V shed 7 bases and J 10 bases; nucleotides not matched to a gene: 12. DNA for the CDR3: TGTGCCACCAGCCACGTAGGGACAGGGGAGGGGGAGCAGTTCTTC. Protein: CATSHVGTGEGEQFF.

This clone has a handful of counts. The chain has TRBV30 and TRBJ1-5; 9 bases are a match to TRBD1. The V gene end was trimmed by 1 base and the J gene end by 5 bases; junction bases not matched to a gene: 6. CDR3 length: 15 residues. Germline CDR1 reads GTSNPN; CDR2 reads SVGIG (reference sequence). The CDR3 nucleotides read TGTGCCTGGAGTGGACGGACAGGGGATTATCAGCCCCAGCATTTT. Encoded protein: CAWSGRTGDYQPQHF.

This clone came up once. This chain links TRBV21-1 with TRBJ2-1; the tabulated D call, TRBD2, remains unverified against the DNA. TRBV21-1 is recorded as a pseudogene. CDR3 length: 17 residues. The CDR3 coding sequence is TGTGCCAGCAGCAAAGAGAGTAGCGGGAAGCCTGACAATGAGCAGTTCTTC. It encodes CASSKESSGKPDNEQFF.

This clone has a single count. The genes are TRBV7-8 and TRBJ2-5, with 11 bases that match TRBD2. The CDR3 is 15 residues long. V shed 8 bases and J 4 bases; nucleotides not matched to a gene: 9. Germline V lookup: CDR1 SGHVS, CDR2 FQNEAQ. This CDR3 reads CASRTGTSGPETQYF. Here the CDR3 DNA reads TGTGCCAGCCGGACCGGGACTAGCGGCCCAGAGACCCAGTACTTC.

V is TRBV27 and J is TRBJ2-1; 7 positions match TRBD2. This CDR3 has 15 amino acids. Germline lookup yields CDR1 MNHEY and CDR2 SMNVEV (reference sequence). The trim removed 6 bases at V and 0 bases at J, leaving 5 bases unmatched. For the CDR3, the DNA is TGTGCCAGCAGATTAGGCGGGAGCTCCTACAATGAGCAGTTCTTC. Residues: CASRLGGSSYNEQFF.

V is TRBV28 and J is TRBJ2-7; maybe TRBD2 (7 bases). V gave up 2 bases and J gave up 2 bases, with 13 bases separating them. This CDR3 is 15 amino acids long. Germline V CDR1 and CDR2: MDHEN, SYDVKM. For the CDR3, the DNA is TGTGCCAGCAGTTTAGGGGGGGCCCCCACCTACGAGCAGTACTTC. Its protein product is CASSLGGAPTYEQYF.

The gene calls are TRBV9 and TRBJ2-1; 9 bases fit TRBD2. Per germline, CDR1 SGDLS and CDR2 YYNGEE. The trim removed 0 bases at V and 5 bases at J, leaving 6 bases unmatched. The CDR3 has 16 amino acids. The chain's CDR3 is CASSVEAGLADNEQFF. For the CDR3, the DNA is TGTGCCAGCAGCGTAGAGGCGGGACTAGCCGACAATGAGCAGTTCTTC.

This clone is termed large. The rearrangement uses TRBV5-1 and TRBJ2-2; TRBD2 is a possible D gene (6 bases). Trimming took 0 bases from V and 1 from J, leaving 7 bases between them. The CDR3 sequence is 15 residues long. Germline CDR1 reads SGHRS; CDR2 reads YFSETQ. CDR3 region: CASSLVGGNTGELFF. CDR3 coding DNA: TGCGCCAGCAGCTTGGTGGGAGGGAACACCGGGGAGCTGTTTTTT.

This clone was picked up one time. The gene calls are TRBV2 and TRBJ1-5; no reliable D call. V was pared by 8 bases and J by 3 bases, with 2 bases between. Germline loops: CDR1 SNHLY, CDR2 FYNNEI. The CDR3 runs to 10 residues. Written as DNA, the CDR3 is TGTGCCAGCCACAATCAGCCCCAGCATTTT. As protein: CASHNQPQHF.

The CDR3 DNA reads TGTGCCAGCAGTACACACAGGGTGGGCCCCGGGGAGCTGTTTTTT. Translating gives CASSTHRVGPGELFF. The V and J genes are TRBV6-6 and TRBJ2-2; D perhaps matches TRBD1 (6 bases). CDR3 size: 15 residues. Germline CDR1 reads MNHNY; CDR2 reads SVGAGI (reference sequence). Trimming shortened V by 5 bases and J by 6 bases, and 16 bases separated the two germline ends.

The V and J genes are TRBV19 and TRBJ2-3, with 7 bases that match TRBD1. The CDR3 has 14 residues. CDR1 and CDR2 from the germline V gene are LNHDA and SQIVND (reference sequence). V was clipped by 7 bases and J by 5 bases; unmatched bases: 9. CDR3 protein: CASMAGGLGDTQYF. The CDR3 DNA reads TGTGCCAGTATGGCAGGGGGTCTAGGAGATACGCAGTATTTT.

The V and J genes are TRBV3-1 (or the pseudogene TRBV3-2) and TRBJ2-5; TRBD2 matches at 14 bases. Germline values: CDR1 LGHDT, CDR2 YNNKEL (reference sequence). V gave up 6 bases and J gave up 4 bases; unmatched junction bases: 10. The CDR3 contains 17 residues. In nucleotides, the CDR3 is TGTGCCAGCAGTAGACTAGCGGGAGGGCCATCAGGAGAGACCCAGTACTTC. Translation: CASSRLAGGPSGETQYF.